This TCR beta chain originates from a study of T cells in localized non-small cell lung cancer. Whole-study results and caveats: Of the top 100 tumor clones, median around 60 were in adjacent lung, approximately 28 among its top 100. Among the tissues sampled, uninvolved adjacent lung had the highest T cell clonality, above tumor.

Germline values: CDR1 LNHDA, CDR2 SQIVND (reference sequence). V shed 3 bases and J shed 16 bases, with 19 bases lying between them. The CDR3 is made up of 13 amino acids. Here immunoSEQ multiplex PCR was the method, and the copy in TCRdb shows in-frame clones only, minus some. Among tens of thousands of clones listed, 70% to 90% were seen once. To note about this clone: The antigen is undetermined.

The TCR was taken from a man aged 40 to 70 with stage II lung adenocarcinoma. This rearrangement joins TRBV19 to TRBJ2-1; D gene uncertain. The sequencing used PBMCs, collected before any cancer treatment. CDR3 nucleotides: TGTGCCAGTAGTATGGATGGCGGTCGCGCCCCATTCTTC. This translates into CASSMDGGRAPFF.